The 23 T cell receptor beta chains in this list originate from one sample, sequenced in a study of cytomegalovirus exposure and HLA in healthy donors. PCR was performed using 60 Vbeta and 13 Jbeta primers. The repertoire was sequenced with immunoSEQ multiplex PCR; TCRdb's copy has only in-frame clones and lacks some. The top ten hold around 3.9% of the sample, which has 90,000 to 150,000 clones, 73% seen once. Sample: PBMCs. These receptors all stem from a middle-aged woman in good health and CMV-seronegative.

The rearrangement joins TRBV2 to TRBJ1-1; D is ambiguous. Germline V lookup: CDR1 SNHLY, CDR2 FYNNEI. The CDR3 consists of 14 residues. V was pared by 7 bases and J by 2 bases, with 14 bases between. As DNA, the CDR3 is TGTGCCAGCACTCAAGAGGTGTCAAACACTGAAGCTTTCTTT. Translation: CASTQEVSNTEAFF.

This clone showed up just once. The chain recombines TRBV30 with TRBJ2-2, with a weak D call TRBD1 (5 bases). This CDR3 region has 15 residues. The V gene's germline CDR1 is GTSNPN and CDR2 SVGIG (reference sequence). Trimming stripped 0 bases from V and 4 bases from J, with 12 bases between. The DNA for the CDR3 is TGTGCCTGGAGTGTACTGGGGCAGATCACCGGGGAGCTGTTTTTT. Protein: CAWSVLGQITGELFF.

This chain connects TRBV4-3 to TRBJ2-3; D might be TRBD2 (6 bases). There are 14 residues in the CDR3. Germline V CDR1 and CDR2: LGHNA, YSLEER. Trimming cost V 0 bases and J 6 bases, with 10 bases left between them. The CDR3 DNA sequence: TGCGCCAGCAGCCAAGACGGGGGAAGGGATACGCAGTATTTT. The encoded protein is CASSQDGGRDTQYF.

In its sample, this clone was seen once. The chain carries TRBV6-5 and TRBJ1-1; D unresolved. Germline V lookup: CDR1 MNHEY, CDR2 SVGAGI. The V end lost 4 bases, the J end lost 5 bases, and 11 bases lay between the germline ends. The CDR3 is 13 residues long. In DNA, the CDR3 is TGTGCCAGCAGTTCCCCCCAGGAAACTGAAGCTTTCTTT. This gives the protein CASSSPQETEAFF.

Regarding this clone: The junction departs from the called germline gene at one end, perhaps through a read error. V gene TRBV2 combines with J gene TRBJ2-2; 7 bases are a match to TRBD2. Germline V gives CDR1 SNHLY, CDR2 FYNNEI. The CDR3 is 12 amino acids. CDR3 loop: CASRREFGELFF. The CDR3 DNA reads TGTGCCAGCAGGCGGGAGTTCGGGGAGCTATTTTTT.

This clone was observed a single time. The chain employs TRBV6-1 and TRBJ1-4, with 7 nucleotides matching TRBD1. Germline V lookup: CDR1 MNHNS, CDR2 SASEGT. This CDR3 has 15 residues. J gave up 0 bases and V 6 bases, and 4 bases lay outside the gene matches. For the CDR3, the DNA is TGTGCCAGCAGCCCAGGGGGTGCAACTAATGAAAAACTGTTTTTT. It specifies CASSPGGATNEKLFF.

The genes are TRBV23-1 and TRBJ2-4; a weak D match, TRBD2 (5 bases). TRBV23-1 counts as an open reading frame of uncertain function. The CDR3 consists of 16 residues. V dropped 6 bases and J dropped 0 bases, with 15 bases sitting between them. The CDR3 sequence is CASRDFFPLAKNIQYF. CDR3 sequence (DNA): TGCGCCAGCAGGGACTTTTTCCCCTTAGCCAAAAACATTCAGTACTTC.

The gene calls are TRBV6-1 and TRBJ1-2; tentative D call: TRBD1 (6 bases). This CDR3 region has 13 residues. V was pared by 5 bases and J by 4 bases, with 11 bases between. The germline gives CDR1 MNHNS, CDR2 SASEGT. DNA for the CDR3: TGTGCCAGCAGTCCCGACAGGATCTATGGCTACACCTTC. Translating gives CASSPDRIYGYTF.

This sequence joins TRBV7-6 and TRBJ2-7; 7 bases fit TRBD2. Unmatched junction bases numbered 13, after V lost 1 base and J lost 4 bases. The CDR3 runs to 17 residues. Germline V CDR1 and CDR2: SGHVS, FNYEAQ. The CDR3 here is CASSLVYGRFGGYEQYF. The CDR3 DNA reads as TGTGCCAGCAGCTTAGTTTACGGGAGGTTCGGGGGGTACGAGCAGTACTTC.

V and J are TRBV11-2 and TRBJ2-1; D might be TRBD2 (5 bases). The germline CDR1 and CDR2 sequences are SGHAT and FQNNGV. V was shortened by 4 bases and J by 2 bases, with 12 bases between the two germline ends. The CDR3 is 15 residues long. CDR3 sequence: CASSSSGPPYNEQFF. CDR3 bases: TGTGCCAGCAGCTCGAGCGGACCCCCCTACAATGAGCAGTTCTTC.

The CDR3 coding sequence is TGCGCCAGCAGCGTGACAGGGGGGATCAATCAGCCCCAGCATTTT. This translates into CASSVTGGINQPQHF. This chain joins TRBV5-1 and TRBJ1-5; TRBD1 matches at 9 bases. CDR3 length: 15 residues. V lost 4 bases, J lost 3 bases, and 5 bases stayed unmatched. The germline CDR1 and CDR2 sequences are SGHRS and YFSETQ.

CDR3 nucleotide sequence: TGTGCCAGCGTTGGACTGTTGAACACTGAAGCTTTCTTT. It codes for CASVGLLNTEAFF. The gene calls are TRBV2 and TRBJ1-1; D uncertain. The germline V and J ends were trimmed by 8 bases and 0 bases, with 10 bases remaining between them. Germline CDR1 reads SNHLY; CDR2 reads FYNNEI. CDR3 length equals 13 residues.

Details on this clone: The CDR3 ends on some other residue instead of the conserved phenylalanine or tryptophan, so this is likely a read error. The chain combines TRBV5-6 with TRBJ1-2; 10 bases map to TRBD1. Germline V gene lookup returns CDR1 SGHDT and CDR2 YYEEEE. The length of the CDR3 is 15 residues. With V trimmed by 4 bases and J by 4 bases, 7 bases remained unmatched. In DNA, the CDR3 is TGTGCCAGCAGCCCTCGGACAGGGGGAATCTATGGCTACACCCTC. Its protein is CASSPRTGGIYGYTL.

The chain recombines TRBV29-1 with TRBJ1-4, with a tentative D call TRBD1 (6 bases). CDR3 length: 14 amino acids. V was pared by 6 bases and J by 8 bases, with 19 bases between. Germline values: CDR1 SQVTM, CDR2 ANQGSEA. In DNA, the CDR3 is TGCAGCGTGAGGACAGCCCCGCTTGGGGAAAAACTGTTTTTT. As protein: CSVRTAPLGEKLFF.

The V call is TRBV7-2, the J call TRBJ1-4; 8 bases are a match to TRBD1. The length of the CDR3 is 16 residues. Germline loops: CDR1 SGHTA, CDR2 FQGNSA. V lost 5 bases, J lost 12 bases, and 17 bases stayed unmatched. CDR3: CASSQSPIRGRSELFF. The CDR3 bases are TGTGCCAGCAGCCAATCCCCTATCAGGGGGCGCTCGGAACTGTTTTTT. Supplemented by reference TRBV7-2 and TRBJ1-4, the full variable domain reads GAGVSQSPSNKVTEKGKDVELRCDPISGHTALYWYRQSLGQGLEFLIYFQGNSAPDKSGLPSDRFSAERTGGSVSTLTIQRTQQEDSAVYLCASSQSPIRGRSELFFGSGTQLSVL.

The chain is built from TRBV5-1 and TRBJ2-7; a possible D gene is TRBD1 (6 bases). Trimming took off 4 bases at V and 0 bases at J, with 11 bases between the two ends. The CDR3 consists of 14 residues. Germline values: CDR1 SGHRS, CDR2 YFSETQ. The CDR3 here is CASSTDSTSYEQYF. DNA of the CDR3: TGCGCCAGCAGCACGGACAGTACCTCCTACGAGCAGTACTTC. Variable domain in full (rest from reference TRBV5-1 and TRBJ2-7): KAGVTQTPRYLIKTRGQQVTLSCSPISGHRSVSWYQQTPGQGLQFLFEYFSETQRNKGNFPGRFSGRQFSNSRSEMNVSTLELGDSALYLCASSTDSTSYEQYFGPGTRLTVT.

The genes are TRBV13 and TRBJ2-7, with 16 bases aligning to TRBD2. V was clipped by 5 bases and J by 0 bases; unmatched bases: 10. The germline gives CDR1 PRHDT, CDR2 FYEKMQ (reference sequence). This CDR3 comprises 19 residues. CDR3 DNA: TGTGCCAGCAGCCCCGGGACTAGCGGGGGGGAGGGGACCTCCTACGAGCAGTACTTC. It yields the protein CASSPGTSGGEGTSYEQYF.

CDR3 in DNA: TGTGCCAGCAGCCGGACTAGCGGGCTTGGAGAGACCCAGTACTTC. It codes for CASSRTSGLGETQYF. V and J are TRBV7-2 and TRBJ2-5, with 11 nucleotides matching TRBD2. Germline loops: CDR1 SGHTA, CDR2 FQGNSA. The CDR3 runs 15 residues. After removal of 5 bases from V and 4 bases from J, the junction contained 6 bases not matched to a gene.

The chain combines TRBV6-1 with TRBJ1-3, with no clear D. Germline CDR1 and CDR2: MNHNS and SASEGT. Trimming left V 4 bases short and J 0 bases short, with 13 bases between. The CDR3 has 16 amino acids. This CDR3 is CASSATPTHSGNTIYF. The CDR3 DNA follows: TGTGCCAGCAGTGCAACCCCGACACACTCTGGAAACACCATATATTTT.

The rearrangement links TRBV6-5 to TRBJ1-1, with 8 bases lining up with TRBD1. Looked up from germline, CDR1 is MNHEY and CDR2 is SVGAGI. This CDR3 contains 13 residues. J gave up 11 bases and V 6 bases, and 11 bases lay outside the gene matches. CDR3 region: CASRSGQGGNAFF. The CDR3 DNA reads as TGTGCCAGCAGGTCAGGACAGGGAGGGAACGCTTTCTTT.

The chain uses TRBV19 and TRBJ2-7; 7 positions match TRBD2. This CDR3 is built from 16 residues. Looked up from germline, CDR1 is LNHDA and CDR2 is SQIVND (reference sequence). The junction had 10 bases not matched to a gene; V was cut back by 2 bases and J by 3 bases. The CDR3: CASSISGTRGDYEQYF. CDR3 in DNA: TGTGCCAGTAGTATAAGCGGGACTCGGGGGGACTACGAGCAGTACTTC.

The chain is built from TRBV5-1 and TRBJ2-6; maybe TRBD2 (6 bases). Germline lookup yields CDR1 SGHRS and CDR2 YFSETQ. V was clipped by 7 bases and J by 2 bases, with 13 bases between them. CDR3 size: 15 residues. The CDR3 region is CASGGIPTGANVLTF. The CDR3 DNA reads TGCGCCAGCGGGGGGATTCCAACTGGGGCCAACGTCCTGACTTTC.

The chain joins TRBV9 to TRBJ2-2; D is unclear. The CDR3 extends over 16 amino acids. Germline V gene lookup returns CDR1 SGDLS and CDR2 YYNGEE. Between the trimmed V and J ends, which lost 0 bases and 4 bases, there was a span of 13 bases. The CDR3 DNA sequence: TGTGCCAGCAGCGTAGGCGATCCCGGTGGCACCGGGGAGCTGTTTTTT. This translates into CASSVGDPGGTGELFF.